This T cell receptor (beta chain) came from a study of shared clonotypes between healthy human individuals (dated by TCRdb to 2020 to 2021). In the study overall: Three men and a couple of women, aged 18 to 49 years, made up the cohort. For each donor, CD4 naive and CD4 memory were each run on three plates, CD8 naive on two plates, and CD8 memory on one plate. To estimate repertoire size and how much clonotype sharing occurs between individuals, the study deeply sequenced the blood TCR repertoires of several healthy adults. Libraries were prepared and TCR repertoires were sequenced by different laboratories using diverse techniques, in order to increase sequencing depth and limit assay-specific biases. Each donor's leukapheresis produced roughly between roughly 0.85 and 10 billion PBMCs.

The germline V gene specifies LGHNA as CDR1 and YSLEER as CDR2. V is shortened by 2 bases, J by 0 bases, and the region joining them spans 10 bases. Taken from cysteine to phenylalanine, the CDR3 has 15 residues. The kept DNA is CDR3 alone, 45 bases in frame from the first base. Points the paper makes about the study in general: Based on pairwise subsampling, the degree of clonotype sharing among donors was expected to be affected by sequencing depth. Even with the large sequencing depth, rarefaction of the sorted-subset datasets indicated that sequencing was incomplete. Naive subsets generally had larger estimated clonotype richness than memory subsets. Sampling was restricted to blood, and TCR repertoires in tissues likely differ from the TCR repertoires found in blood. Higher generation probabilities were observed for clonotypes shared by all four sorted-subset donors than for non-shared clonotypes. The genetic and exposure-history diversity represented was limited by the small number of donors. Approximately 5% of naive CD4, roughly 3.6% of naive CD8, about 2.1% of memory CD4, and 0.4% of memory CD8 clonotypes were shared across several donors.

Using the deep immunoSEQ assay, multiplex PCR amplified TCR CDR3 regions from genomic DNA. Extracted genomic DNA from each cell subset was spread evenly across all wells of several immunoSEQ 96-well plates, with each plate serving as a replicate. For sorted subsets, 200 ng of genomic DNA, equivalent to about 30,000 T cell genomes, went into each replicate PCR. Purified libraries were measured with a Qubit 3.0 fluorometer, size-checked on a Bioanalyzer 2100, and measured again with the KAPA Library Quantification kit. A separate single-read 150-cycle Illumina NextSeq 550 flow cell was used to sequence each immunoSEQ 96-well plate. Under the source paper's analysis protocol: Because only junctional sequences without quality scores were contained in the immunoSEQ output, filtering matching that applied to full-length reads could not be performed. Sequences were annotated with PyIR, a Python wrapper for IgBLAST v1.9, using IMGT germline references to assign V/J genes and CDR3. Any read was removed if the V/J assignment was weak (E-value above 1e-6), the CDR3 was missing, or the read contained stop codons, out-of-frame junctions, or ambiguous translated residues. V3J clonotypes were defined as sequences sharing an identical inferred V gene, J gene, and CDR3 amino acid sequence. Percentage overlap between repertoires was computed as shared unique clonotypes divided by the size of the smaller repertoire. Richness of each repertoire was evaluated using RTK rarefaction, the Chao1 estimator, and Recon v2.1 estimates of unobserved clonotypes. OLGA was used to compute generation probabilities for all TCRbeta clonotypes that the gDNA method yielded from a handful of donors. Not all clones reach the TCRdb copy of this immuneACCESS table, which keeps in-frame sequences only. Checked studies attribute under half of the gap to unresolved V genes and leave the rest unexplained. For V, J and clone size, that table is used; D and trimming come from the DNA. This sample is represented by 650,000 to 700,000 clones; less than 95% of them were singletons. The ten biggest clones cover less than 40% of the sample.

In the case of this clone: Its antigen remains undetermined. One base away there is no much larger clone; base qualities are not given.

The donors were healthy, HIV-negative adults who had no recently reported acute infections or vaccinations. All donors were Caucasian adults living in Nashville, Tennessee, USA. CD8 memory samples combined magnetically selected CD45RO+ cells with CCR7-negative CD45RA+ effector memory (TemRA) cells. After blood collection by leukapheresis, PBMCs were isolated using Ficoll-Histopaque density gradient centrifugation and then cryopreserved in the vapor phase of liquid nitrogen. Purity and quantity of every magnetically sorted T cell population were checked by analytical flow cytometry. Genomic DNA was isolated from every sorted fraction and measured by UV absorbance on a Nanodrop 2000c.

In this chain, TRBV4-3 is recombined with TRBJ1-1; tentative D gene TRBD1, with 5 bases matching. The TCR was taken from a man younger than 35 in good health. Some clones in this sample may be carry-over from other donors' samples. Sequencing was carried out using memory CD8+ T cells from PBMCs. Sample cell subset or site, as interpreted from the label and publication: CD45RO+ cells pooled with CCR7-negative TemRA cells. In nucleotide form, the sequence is TGCGCCAGCAGCCAATTCAGGGAGATGAACACTGAAGCTTTCTTT. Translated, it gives CASSQFREMNTEAFF.